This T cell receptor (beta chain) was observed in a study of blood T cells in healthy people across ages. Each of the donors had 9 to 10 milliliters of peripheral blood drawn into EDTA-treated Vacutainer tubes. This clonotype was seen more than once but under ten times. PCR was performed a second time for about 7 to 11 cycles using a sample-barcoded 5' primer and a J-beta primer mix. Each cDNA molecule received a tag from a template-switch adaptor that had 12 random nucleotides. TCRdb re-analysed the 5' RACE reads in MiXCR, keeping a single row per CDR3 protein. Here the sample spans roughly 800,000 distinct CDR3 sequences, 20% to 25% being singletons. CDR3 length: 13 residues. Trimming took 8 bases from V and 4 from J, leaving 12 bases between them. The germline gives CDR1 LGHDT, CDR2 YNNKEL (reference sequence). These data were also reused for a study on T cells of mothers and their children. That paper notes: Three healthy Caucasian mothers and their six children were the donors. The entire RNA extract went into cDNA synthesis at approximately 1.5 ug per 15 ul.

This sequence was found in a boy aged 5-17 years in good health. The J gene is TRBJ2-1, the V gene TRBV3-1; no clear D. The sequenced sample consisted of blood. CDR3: CASGSTRYNEQFF. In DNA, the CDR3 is TGTGCCAGCGGTTCTACGCGGTACAATGAGCAGTTCTTC.